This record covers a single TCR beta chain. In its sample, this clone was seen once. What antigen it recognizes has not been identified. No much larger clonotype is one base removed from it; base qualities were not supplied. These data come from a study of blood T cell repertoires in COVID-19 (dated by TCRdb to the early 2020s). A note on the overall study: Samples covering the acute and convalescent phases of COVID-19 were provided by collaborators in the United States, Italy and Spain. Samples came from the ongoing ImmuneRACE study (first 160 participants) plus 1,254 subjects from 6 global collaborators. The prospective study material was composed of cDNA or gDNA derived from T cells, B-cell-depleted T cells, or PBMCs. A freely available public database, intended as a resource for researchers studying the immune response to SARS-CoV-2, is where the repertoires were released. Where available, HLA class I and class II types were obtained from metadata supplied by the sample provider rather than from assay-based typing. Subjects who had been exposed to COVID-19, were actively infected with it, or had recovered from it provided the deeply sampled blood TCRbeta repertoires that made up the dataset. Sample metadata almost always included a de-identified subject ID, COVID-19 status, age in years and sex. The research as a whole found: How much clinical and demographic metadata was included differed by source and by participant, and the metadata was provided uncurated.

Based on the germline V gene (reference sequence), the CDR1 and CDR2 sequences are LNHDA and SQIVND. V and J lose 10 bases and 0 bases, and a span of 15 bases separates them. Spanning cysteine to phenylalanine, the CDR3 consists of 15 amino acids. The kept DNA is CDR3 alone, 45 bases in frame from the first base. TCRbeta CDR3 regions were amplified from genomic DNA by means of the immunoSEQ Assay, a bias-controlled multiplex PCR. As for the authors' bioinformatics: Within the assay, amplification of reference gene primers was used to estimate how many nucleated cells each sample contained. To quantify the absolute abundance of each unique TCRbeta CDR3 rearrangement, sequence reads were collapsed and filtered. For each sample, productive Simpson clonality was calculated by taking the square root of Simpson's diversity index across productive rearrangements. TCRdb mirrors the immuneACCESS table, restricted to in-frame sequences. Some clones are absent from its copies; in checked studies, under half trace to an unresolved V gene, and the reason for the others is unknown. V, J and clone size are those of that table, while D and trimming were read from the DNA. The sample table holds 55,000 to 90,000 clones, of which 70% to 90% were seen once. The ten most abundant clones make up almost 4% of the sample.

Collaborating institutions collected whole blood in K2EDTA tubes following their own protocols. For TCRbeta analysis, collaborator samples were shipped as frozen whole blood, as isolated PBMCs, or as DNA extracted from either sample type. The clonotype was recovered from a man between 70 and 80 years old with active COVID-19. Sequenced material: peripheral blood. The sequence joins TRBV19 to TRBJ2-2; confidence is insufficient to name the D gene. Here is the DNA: TGTGCCACCACCGGCGGCGCCACGAACACCGGGGAGCTGTTTTTT. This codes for CATTGGATNTGELFF.